These 21 T cell receptor beta chains were sequenced from one sample in a study of early T cells in non-severe SARS-CoV-2 infection. TCRdb redid the calling of the 5' RACE reads with MiXCR, one entry per CDR3 protein. The repertoire holds 32,000 or so distinct CDR3 sequences, with over 5% as singletons. The specimen was whole blood. These receptors were obtained from an adult who was a healthcare worker with PCR-confirmed SARS-CoV-2 infection or an uninfected control (not recorded which).

This clonotype was recorded at least ten times. This chain uses TRBV12-3 or TRBV12-4 with TRBJ1-6, with TRBD1 identical over 7 bases. Trimming at V came to 3 bases and at J to 7 bases, leaving 3 bases not matched to a gene. This CDR3 is 14 amino acids long. This CDR3 reads CASSLGTENSPLHF. The CDR3 coding sequence is TGTGCCAGCAGTTTGGGGACAGAGAATTCACCCCTCCACTTT.

This clonotype was detected many times. The J gene is TRBJ1-4, the V gene TRBV7-6, with 8 bases aligning to TRBD1. J was trimmed by 6 bases and V by 4 bases; bases with no gene match: 7. The CDR3 has 15 residues. Per germline, CDR1 SGHVS and CDR2 FNYEAQ. The CDR3 DNA sequence: TGTGCCAGCAGCTCCGGCAGGGGGCGAGATGAAAAACTGTTTTTT. As protein: CASSSGRGRDEKLFF.

This clonotype was detected many times. The chain recombines TRBV6-2 or TRBV6-3 with TRBJ2-2, with TRBD1 matching 7 bases. The trim removed 6 bases at V and 1 base at J, leaving 8 bases unmatched. The CDR3 loop spans 16 amino acids. Germline CDR1 and CDR2: MNHEY and SVGEGT. The CDR3 here is CASRTGQSKNTGELFF. For the CDR3, the DNA is TGTGCCAGCAGAACGGGACAGTCGAAGAACACCGGGGAGCTGTTTTTT.

V usage is TRBV5-1 and J usage is TRBJ1-1, with D unresolved. The V end was cut by 0 bases, the J end by 3 bases, with 9 bases between. Germline CDR1 is SGHRS and CDR2 is YFSETQ. CDR3 size: 14 residues. The chain's CDR3 is CASSLAGGHTEAFF. The CDR3 coding sequence is TGCGCCAGCAGCTTGGCAGGAGGGCACACTGAAGCTTTCTTT. The full variable domain, completed using reference TRBV5-1 and TRBJ1-1, is KAGVTQTPRYLIKTRGQQVTLSCSPISGHRSVSWYQQTPGQGLQFLFEYFSETQRNKGNFPGRFSGRQFSNSRSEMNVSTLELGDSALYLCASSLAGGHTEAFFGQGTRLTVV.

The sample holds many counts of this clonotype. The chain combines TRBV5-1 with TRBJ1-4, with 8 bases matching TRBD1. Germline loops: CDR1 SGHRS, CDR2 YFSETQ. Trimming cost V 4 bases and J 8 bases; bases outside gene matches: 13. There are 16 residues in the CDR3. The CDR3 sequence is CASSAASQGAREKLFF. CDR3 nucleotide sequence: TGCGCCAGCAGCGCAGCTTCCCAGGGGGCTAGAGAAAAACTGTTTTTT.

This chain uses TRBV2 with TRBJ2-3, with 11 nucleotides matching TRBD2. Trimming at V came to 4 bases and at J to 4 bases, leaving 7 bases not matched to a gene. This CDR3 is built from 16 residues. Looked up from germline, CDR1 is SNHLY and CDR2 is FYNNEI. The CDR3 is CASSATSGRSPDTQYF. The CDR3 region has the DNA TGTGCCAGCAGTGCAACTAGCGGGAGAAGCCCAGATACGCAGTATTTT.

This clonotype occurred a few times. The chain combines TRBV11-2 with TRBJ2-7; tentatively, D is TRBD1 (6 bases). This CDR3 has 15 amino acids. Germline V gene lookup returns CDR1 SGHAT and CDR2 FQNNGV. Trimming shortened V by 5 bases and J by 0 bases, and 14 bases separated the two germline ends. The CDR3 sequence: CASSPPDSSSYEQYF. In DNA, the CDR3 is TGTGCCAGCAGCCCACCGGACAGTAGCTCCTACGAGCAGTACTTC.

This clonotype was detected only a few times. J is TRBJ1-1 and V is TRBV3-1; no clear D gene. This CDR3 contains 12 residues. V dropped 6 bases and J dropped 1 base, with 6 bases sitting between them. Germline V gene data show CDR1 as LGHDT and CDR2 as YNNKEL (reference sequence). In nucleotides, the CDR3 is TGTGCCAGCAGAAGAGGGAACACTGAAGCTTTCTTT. Translation gives CASRRGNTEAFF. The full variable domain, its missing parts supplied by reference TRBV3-1 and TRBJ1-1, is DTAVSQTPKYLVTQMGNDKSIKCEQNLGHDTMYWYKQDSKKFLKIMFSYNNKELIINETVPNRFSPKSPDKAHLNLHINSLELGDSAVYFCASRRGNTEAFFGQGTRLTVV.

The chain links TRBV2 to TRBJ2-1, with 7 nucleotides matching TRBD2. The CDR3 extends over 14 amino acids. Germline V lookup: CDR1 SNHLY, CDR2 FYNNEI. Trimming removed 0 bases from V and 15 bases from J; junction bases left unmatched: 11. The CDR3 reads CASSEAGNISGVFF. The CDR3 region has the DNA TGTGCCAGCAGTGAAGCCGGGAACATAAGCGGGGTGTTCTTC.

Ten or more counts support this clonotype. CDR3 amino acids: CASLRGGSGGNTIYF. DNA for the CDR3: TGTGCCAGCCTGAGAGGGGGGTCGGGTGGAAACACCATATATTTT. The chain recombines TRBV2 with TRBJ1-3; D is perhaps TRBD1 (6 bases). The V and J ends lost 8 bases and 3 bases respectively, with 17 bases between them. Per the germline V gene, CDR1 is SNHLY and CDR2 is FYNNEI. The CDR3 extends over 15 amino acids. The full variable domain, completed using reference TRBV2 and TRBJ1-3, is EPEVTQTPSHQVTQMGQEVILRCVPISNHLYFYWYRQILGQKVEFLVSFYNNEISEKSEIFDDQFSVERPDGSNFTLKIRSTKLEDSAMYFCASLRGGSGGNTIYFGEGSWLTVV.

This clonotype was counted a few times. The chain carries TRBV12-3 or TRBV12-4 and TRBJ1-1, with 7 bases fitting TRBD1. Trimming removed 5 bases from V and 4 bases from J; junction bases left unmatched: 4. This CDR3 has 13 amino acids. The CDR3 sequence: CASSLTGVTEAFF. The CDR3, as DNA: TGTGCCAGCAGTCTTACAGGGGTCACTGAAGCTTTCTTT.

In this sample, this clonotype turned up many times. The V call is TRBV12-3 or TRBV12-4, the J call TRBJ2-1; D is uncertain. The CDR3 sequence is 12 residues long. Trimming cost V 6 bases and J 5 bases, with 8 bases left between them. This CDR3 is CASSWGHNEQFF. The CDR3 DNA is TGTGCCAGCAGCTGGGGTCACAATGAGCAGTTCTTC.

This clonotype was found many times. The chain links TRBV12-3 or TRBV12-4 to TRBJ1-6, with D uncertain. V shed 6 bases and J shed 5 bases, with 11 bases lying between them. The CDR3 covers 14 residues. In nucleotides, the CDR3 is TGTGCCAGCAGGCCTCTGACTAATAATTCACCCCTCCACTTT. Amino acid sequence: CASRPLTNNSPLHF.

This clonotype has a count of ten or more. The rearrangement links TRBV4-1 to TRBJ1-3; D gene ambiguous. The length of the CDR3 is 15 residues. V lost 1 base and J lost 0, with 7 bases in between. Looked up from germline, CDR1 is MGHRA and CDR2 is YSYEKL. The CDR3 spells CASSQATFSGNTIYF. CDR3 sequence (DNA): TGCGCCAGCAGCCAAGCAACGTTCTCTGGAAACACCATATATTTT.

This clonotype was detected many times. The gene calls are TRBV7-9 and TRBJ2-3; D remains ambiguous. Deletions cut 1 base from V and 0 bases from J, with 8 bases between. Germline V CDR1 and CDR2: SEHNR, FQNEAQ (reference sequence). This CDR3 region has 15 residues. The CDR3 DNA is TGTGCCAGCAGCTTAGTTATGGACAGCACAGATACGCAGTATTTT. Translation gives CASSLVMDSTDTQYF.

This clonotype was observed many times. The chain couples TRBV5-1 to TRBJ2-5; D is uncertain. V was pared by 0 bases and J by 1 base, with 7 bases between. This CDR3 has 14 amino acids. Germline CDR1 SGHRS, CDR2 YFSETQ. The chain's CDR3 is CASSLAQLQETQYF. In DNA form, the CDR3 reads TGCGCCAGCAGCTTGGCACAGCTCCAAGAGACCCAGTACTTC.

The rearrangement uses TRBV20-1 and TRBJ1-6; TRBD1 might be the D (6 bases). Trimming took off 6 bases at V and 13 bases at J, with 19 bases between the two ends. The V gene's germline CDR1 is DFQATT and CDR2 SNEGSKA (reference sequence). There are 13 residues in the CDR3. DNA of the CDR3: TGCAGTGCAAAGCGGGACAAGTCATCGCCCCTCCACTTT. Its protein product is CSAKRDKSSPLHF.

This clonotype was found many times. The CDR3 reads CAISGFSGQSYEQYF. The CDR3 nucleotides are TGTGCCATCAGTGGGTTTTCGGGACAGTCCTACGAGCAGTACTTC. J is TRBJ2-7 and V is TRBV10-3, with 7 bases fitting TRBD1. The germline CDR1 and CDR2 sequences are ENHRY and SYGVKD. The CDR3 is 15 amino acids. With 4 bases clipped from V and 1 base from J, the junction kept 7 bases outside the gene matches.

At least ten counts were recorded for this clonotype. J is TRBJ2-1 and V is TRBV7-3; no clear D gene. The CDR3 has 14 residues. Trimming removed 5 bases from V and 4 bases from J, with 12 bases in between. Germline V gene lookup returns CDR1 SGHTA and CDR2 FQGTGA. For the CDR3, the DNA is TGTGCCAGCAGCCGAAATGGGCCTTACAATGAGCAGTTCTTC. Translating it yields CASSRNGPYNEQFF.

This clonotype has a count of ten or more. The genes are TRBV10-3 and TRBJ1-2; possible D gene TRBD1, 5 bases. V was shortened by 0 bases and J by 6 bases, with 17 bases between the two germline ends. CDR1 and CDR2 from the germline V gene are ENHRY and SYGVKD. There are 16 residues in the CDR3. CDR3 amino acids: CAISESGAGDGDGYTF. CDR3 nucleotide sequence: TGTGCCATCAGTGAGTCGGGTGCCGGGGACGGTGATGGCTACACCTTC.

This clonotype appeared a few times. The CDR3 loop is CASSEAAEATEAFF. As DNA, the CDR3 is TGTGCCAGCAGTGAAGCAGCGGAGGCCACTGAAGCTTTCTTT. The rearrangement joins TRBV6-1 to TRBJ1-1; D gene uncertain. V was cut by 0 bases and J by 4 bases, with 9 bases left in between. This CDR3 spans 14 amino acids. CDR1 is MNHNS, CDR2 SASEGT, per germline.